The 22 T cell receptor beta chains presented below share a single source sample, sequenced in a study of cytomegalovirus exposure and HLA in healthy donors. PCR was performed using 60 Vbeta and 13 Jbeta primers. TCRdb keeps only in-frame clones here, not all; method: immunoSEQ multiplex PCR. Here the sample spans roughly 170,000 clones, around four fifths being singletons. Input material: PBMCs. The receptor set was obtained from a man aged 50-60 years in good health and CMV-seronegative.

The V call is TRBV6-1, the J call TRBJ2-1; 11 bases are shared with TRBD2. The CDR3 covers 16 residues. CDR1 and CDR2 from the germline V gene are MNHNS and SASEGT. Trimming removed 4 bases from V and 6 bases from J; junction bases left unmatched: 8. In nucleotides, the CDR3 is TGTGCCAGCAGTGGTAAAACTAGCGGGAGACGCAATGAGCAGTTCTTC. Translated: CASSGKTSGRRNEQFF.

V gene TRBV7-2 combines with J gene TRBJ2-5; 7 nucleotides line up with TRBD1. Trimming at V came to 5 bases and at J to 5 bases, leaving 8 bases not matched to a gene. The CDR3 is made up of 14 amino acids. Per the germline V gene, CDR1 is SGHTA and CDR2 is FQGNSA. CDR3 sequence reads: CASSPGQVGETQYF. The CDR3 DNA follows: TGTGCCAGCAGCCCCGGACAGGTCGGGGAGACCCAGTACTTC.

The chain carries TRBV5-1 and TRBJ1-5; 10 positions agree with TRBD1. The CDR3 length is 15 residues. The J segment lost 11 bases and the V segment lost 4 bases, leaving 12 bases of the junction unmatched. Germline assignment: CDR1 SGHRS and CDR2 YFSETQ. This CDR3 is CASSSGDRGPEAQHF. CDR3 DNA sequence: TGCGCCAGCAGCAGCGGTGACAGGGGGCCTGAGGCCCAGCATTTT.

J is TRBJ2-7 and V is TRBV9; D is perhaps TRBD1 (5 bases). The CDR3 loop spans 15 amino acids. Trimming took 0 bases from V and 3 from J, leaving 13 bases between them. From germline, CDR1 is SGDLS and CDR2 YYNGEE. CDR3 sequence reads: CASSVGQGEYYEQYF. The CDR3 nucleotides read TGTGCCAGCAGCGTAGGGCAGGGTGAGTACTACGAGCAGTACTTC.

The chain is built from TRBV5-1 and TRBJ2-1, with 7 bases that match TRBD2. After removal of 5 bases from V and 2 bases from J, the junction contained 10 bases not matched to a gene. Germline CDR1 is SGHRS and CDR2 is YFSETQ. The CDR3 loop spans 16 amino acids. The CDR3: CASRPVGGSAYNEQFF. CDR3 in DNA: TGCGCCAGCAGGCCGGTCGGCGGGAGTGCCTACAATGAGCAGTTCTTC.

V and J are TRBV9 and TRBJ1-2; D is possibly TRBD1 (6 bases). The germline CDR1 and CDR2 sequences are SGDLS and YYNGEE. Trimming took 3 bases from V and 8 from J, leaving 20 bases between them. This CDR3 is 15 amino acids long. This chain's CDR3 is CASSALPGQISGYTF. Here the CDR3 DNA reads TGTGCCAGCAGCGCTCTACCGGGACAAATTTCCGGCTACACCTTC.

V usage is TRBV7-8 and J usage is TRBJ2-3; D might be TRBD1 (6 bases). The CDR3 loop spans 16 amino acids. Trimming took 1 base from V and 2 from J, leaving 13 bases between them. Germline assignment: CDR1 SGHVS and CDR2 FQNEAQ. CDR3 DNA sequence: TGTGCCAGCAGCTTAGGTGGGGCAGGGGCCACAGATACGCAGTATTTT. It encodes CASSLGGAGATDTQYF.

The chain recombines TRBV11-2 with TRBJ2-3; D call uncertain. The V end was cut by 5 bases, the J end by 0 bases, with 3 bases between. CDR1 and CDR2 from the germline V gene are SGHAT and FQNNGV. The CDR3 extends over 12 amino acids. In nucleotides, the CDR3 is TGTGCCAGCAGCCCAAGCACAGATACGCAGTATTTT. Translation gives CASSPSTDTQYF.

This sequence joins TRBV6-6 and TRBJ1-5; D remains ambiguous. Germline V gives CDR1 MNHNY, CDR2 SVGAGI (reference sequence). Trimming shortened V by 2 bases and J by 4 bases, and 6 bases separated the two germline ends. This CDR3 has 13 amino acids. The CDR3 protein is CASSYGSNQPQHF. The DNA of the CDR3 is TGTGCCAGCAGTTACGGCTCGAATCAGCCCCAGCATTTT.

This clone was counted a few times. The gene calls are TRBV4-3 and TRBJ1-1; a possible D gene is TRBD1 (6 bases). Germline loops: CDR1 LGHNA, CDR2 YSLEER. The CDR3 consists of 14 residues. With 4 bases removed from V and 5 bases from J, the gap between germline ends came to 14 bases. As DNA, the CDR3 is TGCGCCAGCAGCCGCACCGACAGGAGGACTGAAGCTTTCTTT. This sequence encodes CASSRTDRRTEAFF.

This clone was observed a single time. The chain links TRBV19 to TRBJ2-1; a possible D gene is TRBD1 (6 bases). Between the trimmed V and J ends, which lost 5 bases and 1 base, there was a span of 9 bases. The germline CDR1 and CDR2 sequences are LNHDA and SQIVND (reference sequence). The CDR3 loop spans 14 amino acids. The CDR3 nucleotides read TGTGCCAGTAGTGCCAGGGGTTCCTACAATGAGCAGTTCTTC. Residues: CASSARGSYNEQFF.

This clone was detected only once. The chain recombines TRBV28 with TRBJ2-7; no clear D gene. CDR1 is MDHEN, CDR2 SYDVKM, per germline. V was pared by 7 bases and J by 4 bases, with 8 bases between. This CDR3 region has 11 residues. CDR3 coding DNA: TGTGCCAGCACCGAGAATTACGAGCAGTACTTC. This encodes CASTENYEQYF. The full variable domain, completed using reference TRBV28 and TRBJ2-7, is DVKVTQSSRYLVKRTGEKVFLECVQDMDHENMFWYRQDPGLGLRLIYFSYDVKMKEKGDIPEGYSVSREKKERFSLILESASTNQTSMYLCASTENYEQYFGPGTRLTVT.

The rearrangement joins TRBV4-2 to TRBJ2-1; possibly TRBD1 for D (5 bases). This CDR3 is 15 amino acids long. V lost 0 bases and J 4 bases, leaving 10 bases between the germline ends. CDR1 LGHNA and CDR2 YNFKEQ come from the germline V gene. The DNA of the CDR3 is TGTGCCAGCAGCCAAGAATGGACATCTTACAATGAGCAGTTCTTC. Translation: CASSQEWTSYNEQFF.

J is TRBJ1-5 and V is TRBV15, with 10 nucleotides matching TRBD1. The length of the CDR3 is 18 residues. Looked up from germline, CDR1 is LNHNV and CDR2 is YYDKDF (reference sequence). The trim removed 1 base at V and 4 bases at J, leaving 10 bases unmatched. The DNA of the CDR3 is TGTGCCACCAGCAGAGGACAGGGGGCAATAATTGGGAATCAGCCCCAGCATTTT. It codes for CATSRGQGAIIGNQPQHF.

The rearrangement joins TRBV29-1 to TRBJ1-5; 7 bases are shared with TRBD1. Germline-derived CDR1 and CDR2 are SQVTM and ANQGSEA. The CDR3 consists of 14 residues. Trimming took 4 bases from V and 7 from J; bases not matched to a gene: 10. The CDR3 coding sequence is TGCAGCGTTGGGACAGGCACCGCCGGGCAGCCCCAGCATTTT. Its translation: CSVGTGTAGQPQHF.

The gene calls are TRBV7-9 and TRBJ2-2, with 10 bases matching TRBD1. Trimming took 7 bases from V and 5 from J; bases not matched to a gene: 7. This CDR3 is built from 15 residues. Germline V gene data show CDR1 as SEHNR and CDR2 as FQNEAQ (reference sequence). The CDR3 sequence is CASNQGTGETGELFF. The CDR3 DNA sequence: TGTGCCAGCAACCAAGGGACAGGGGAAACCGGGGAGCTGTTTTTT.

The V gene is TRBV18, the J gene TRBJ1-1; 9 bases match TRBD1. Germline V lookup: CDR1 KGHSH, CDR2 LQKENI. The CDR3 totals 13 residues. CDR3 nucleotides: TGTGCGACAGGGGGGAGCCAGAACACTGAAGCTTTCTTT. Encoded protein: CATGGSQNTEAFF.

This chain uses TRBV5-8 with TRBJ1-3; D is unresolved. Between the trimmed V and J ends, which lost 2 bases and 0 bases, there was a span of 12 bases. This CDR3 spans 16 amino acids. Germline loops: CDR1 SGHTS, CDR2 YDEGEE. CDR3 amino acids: CASSLVLLSSGNTIYF. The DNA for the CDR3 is TGTGCCAGCAGCTTAGTTTTATTGAGCTCTGGAAACACCATATATTTT. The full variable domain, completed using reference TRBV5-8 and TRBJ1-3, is EAGVTQSPTHLIKTRGQQATLRCSPISGHTSVYWYQQALGLGLQFLLWYDEGEERNRGNFPPRFSGRQFPNYSSELNVNALELEDSALYLCASSLVLLSSGNTIYFGEGSWLTVV.

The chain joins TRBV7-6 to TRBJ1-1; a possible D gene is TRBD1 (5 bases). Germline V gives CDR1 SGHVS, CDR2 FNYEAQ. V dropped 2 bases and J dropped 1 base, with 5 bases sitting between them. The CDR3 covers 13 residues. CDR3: CASSLQGNTEAFF. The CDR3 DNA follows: TGTGCCAGCAGCTTACAGGGGAACACTGAAGCTTTCTTT.

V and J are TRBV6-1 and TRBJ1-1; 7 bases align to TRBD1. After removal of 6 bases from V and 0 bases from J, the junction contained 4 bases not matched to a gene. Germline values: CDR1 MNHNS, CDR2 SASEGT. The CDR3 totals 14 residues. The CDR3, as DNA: TGTGCCAGCAGACCCAGGGGGATGAACACTGAAGCTTTCTTT. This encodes CASRPRGMNTEAFF.

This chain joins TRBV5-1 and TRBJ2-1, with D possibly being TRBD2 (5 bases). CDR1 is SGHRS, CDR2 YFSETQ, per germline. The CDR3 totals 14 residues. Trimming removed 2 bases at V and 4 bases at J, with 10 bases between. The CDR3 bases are TGCGCCAGCAGCTTTGGGTGGGAGTACAATGAGCAGTTCTTC. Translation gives CASSFGWEYNEQFF.

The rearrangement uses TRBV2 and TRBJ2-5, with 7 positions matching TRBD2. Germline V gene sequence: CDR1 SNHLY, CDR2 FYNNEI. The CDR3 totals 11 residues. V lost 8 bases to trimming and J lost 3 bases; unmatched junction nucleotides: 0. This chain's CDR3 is CASAGEETQYF. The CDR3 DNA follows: TGTGCCAGCGCGGGGGAAGAGACCCAGTACTTC.